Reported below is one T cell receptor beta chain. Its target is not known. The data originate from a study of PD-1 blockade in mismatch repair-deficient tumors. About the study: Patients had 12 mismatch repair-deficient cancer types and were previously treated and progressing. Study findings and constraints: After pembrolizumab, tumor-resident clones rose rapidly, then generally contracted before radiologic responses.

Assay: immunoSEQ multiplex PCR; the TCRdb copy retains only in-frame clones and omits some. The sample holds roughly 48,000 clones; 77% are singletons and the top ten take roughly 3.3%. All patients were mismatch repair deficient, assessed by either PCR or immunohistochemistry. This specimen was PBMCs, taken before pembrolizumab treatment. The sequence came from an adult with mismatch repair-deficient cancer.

The CDR3 reads CASSPLGGGRISYEQYF. CDR3 DNA sequence: TGTGCCAGCTCACCCTTGGGAGGCGGGAGGATCTCCTACGAGCAGTACTTC. The rearrangement links TRBV18 to TRBJ2-7; the match to TRBD2 covers 8 bases. The CDR3 covers 17 residues. Trimming at V came to 3 bases and at J to 0 bases, leaving 10 bases not matched to a gene. Looked up from germline, CDR1 is KGHSH and CDR2 is LQKENI.